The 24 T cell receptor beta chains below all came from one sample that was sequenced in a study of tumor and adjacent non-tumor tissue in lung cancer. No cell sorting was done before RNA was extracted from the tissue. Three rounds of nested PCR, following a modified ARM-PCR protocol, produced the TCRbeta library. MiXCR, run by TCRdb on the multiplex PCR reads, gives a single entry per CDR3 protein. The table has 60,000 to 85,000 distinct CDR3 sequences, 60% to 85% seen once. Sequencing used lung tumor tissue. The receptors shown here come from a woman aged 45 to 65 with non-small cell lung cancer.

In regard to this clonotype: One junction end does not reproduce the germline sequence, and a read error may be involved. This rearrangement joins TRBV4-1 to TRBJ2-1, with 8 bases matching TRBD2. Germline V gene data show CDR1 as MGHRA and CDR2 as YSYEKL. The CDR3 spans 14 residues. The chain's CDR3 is CASSRSGRDNVQFF. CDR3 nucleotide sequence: TGCGCCAGCAGCCGAAGCGGGAGAGACAATGTGCAGTTCTTC.

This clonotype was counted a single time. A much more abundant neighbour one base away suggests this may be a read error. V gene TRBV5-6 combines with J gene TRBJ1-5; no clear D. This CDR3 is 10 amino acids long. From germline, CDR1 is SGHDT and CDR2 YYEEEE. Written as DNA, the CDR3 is TGTGCCAGCAGCAATCAGCCCCGGCATTTT. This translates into CASSNQPRHF.

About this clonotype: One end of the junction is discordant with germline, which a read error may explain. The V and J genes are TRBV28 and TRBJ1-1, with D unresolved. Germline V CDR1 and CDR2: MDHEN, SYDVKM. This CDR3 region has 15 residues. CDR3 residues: CVSSLSGGDGTEAFF. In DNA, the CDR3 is TGTGTCAGCAGTTTATCAGGTGGGGATGGAACTGAAGCTTTCTTT.

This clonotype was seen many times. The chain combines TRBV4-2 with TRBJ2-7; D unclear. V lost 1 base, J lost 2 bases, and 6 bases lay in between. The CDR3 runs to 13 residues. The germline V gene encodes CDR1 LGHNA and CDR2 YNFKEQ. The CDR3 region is CASSQGDTYEQYF. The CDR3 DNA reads TGTGCCAGCAGCCAAGGTGATACCTACGAGCAGTACTTC.

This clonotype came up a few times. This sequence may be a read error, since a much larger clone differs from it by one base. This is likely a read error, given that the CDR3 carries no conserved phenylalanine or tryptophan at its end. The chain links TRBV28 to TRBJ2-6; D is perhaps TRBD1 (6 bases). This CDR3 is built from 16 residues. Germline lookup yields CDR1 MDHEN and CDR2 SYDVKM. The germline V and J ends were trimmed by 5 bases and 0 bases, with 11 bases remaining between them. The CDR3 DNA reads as TGTGCCAGCAGTCCACCAGGGGCCTCTGGGGCCAACGTCCTGACTTTG. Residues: CASSPPGASGANVLTL.

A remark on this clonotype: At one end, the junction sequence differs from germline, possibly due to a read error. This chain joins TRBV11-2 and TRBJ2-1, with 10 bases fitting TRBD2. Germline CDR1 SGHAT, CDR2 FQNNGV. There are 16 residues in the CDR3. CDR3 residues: CASSPGGLAGVDEQFF. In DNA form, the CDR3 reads TGTGCCAGCAGTCCAGGGGGGCTAGCGGGAGTAGATGAACAGTTCTTC.

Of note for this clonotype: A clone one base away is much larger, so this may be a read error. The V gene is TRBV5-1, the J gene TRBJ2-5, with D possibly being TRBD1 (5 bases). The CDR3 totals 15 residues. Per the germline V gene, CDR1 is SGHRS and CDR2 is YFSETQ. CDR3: CASSSTEPYQETKYF. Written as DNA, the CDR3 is TGCGCCAGCAGCTCGACAGAGCCGTACCAAGAGACCAAGTACTTC.

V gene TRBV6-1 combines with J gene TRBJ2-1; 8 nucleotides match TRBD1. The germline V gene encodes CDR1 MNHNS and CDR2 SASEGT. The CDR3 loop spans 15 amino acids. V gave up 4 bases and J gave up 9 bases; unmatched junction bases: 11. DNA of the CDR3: TGTGCCAGCAGTGCGACAGGGGAGCGATTCAGTGAGCAGTTCTTC. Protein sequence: CASSATGERFSEQFF.

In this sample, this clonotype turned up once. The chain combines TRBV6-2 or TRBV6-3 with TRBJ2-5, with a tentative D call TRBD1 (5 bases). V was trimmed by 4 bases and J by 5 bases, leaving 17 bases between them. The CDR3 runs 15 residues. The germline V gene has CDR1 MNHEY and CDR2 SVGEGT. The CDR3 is CASSCSAAPGETQYF. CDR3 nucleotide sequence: TGTGCCAGCAGTTGCTCCGCAGCGCCAGGGGAGACCCAGTACTTC.

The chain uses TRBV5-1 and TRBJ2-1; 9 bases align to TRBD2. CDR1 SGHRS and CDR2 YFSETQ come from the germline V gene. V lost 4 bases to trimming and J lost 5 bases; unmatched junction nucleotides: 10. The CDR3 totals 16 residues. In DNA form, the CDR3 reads TGCGCCAGCAGCAAAGGGGGGACTAGCATGGACAATGAGCAGTTCTTC. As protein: CASSKGGTSMDNEQFF.

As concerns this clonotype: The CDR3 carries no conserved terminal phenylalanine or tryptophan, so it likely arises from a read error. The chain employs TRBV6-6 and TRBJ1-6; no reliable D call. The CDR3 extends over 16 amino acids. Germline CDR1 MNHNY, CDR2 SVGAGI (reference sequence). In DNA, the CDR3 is TGTGTCAGCAGTTCACCCGGGGAGCCGGGCGATTCACCCCTCCACTCT. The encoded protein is CVSSSPGEPGDSPLHS.

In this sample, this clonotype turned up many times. The CDR3 DNA is TGTGCCAGCAGGGCGTCCGGGGAGCTGTTTTTT. Translated: CASRASGELFF. The rearrangement joins TRBV6-1 to TRBJ2-2; D gene unclear. CDR1 and CDR2 (germline): MNHNS, SASEGT. V shed 6 bases and J shed 6 bases, with 5 bases lying between them. The CDR3 consists of 11 residues.

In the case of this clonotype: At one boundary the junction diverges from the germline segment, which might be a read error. The CDR3 DNA sequence: TGCCCCAGCAGCCAAGTGACTAGCGGGAGAAGAAATGAGCAATTTTTC. This sequence encodes CPSSQVTSGRRNEQFF. This chain links TRBV4-1 with TRBJ2-1, with 12 bases identical to TRBD2. CDR1 is MGHRA, CDR2 YSYEKL, per germline. The CDR3 extends over 16 amino acids.

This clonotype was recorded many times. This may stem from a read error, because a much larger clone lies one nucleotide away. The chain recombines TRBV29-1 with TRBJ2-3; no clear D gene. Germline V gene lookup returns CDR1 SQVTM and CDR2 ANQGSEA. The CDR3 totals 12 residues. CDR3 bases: TGCAGCGTTGTTTCAGACACAGATACGCGGTATTTT. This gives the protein CSVVSDTDTRYF.

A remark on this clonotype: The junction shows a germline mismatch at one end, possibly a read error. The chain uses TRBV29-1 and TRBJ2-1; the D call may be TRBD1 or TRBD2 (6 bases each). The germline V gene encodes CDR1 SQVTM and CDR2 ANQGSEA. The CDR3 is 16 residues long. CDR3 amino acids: CSIEGGEGGCYNEQFF. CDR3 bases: TGCAGCATTGAAGGTGGGGAAGGGGGGTGCTACAATGAGCAGTTCTTC.

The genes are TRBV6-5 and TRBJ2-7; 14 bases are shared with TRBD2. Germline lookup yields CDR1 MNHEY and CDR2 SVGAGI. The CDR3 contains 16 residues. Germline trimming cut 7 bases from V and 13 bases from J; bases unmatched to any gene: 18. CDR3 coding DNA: TGTGCCAGCACCGGGACTAGCGGGAGTAGGGGTTACGAGTATTACTTC. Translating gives CASTGTSGSRGYEYYF.

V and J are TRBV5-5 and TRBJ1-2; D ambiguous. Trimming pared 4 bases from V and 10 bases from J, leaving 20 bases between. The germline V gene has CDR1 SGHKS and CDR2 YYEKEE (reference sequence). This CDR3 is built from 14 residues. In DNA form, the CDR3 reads TGTGCCAGCAGCCGAAACGGACGGAGTTCGGACTACACCTTC. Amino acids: CASSRNGRSSDYTF.

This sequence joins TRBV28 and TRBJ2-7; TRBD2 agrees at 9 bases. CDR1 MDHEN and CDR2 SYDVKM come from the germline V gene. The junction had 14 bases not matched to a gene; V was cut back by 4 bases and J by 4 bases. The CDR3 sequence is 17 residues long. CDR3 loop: CASSSQKGLAGFYEQYF. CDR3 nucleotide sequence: TGTGCCAGCAGTTCTCAGAAGGGGCTAGCGGGGTTTTACGAGCAGTACTTC. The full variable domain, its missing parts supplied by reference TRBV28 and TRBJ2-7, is DVKVTQSSRYLVKRTGEKVFLECVQDMDHENMFWYRQDPGLGLRLIYFSYDVKMKEKGDIPEGYSVSREKKERFSLILESASTNQTSMYLCASSSQKGLAGFYEQYFGPGTRLTVT.

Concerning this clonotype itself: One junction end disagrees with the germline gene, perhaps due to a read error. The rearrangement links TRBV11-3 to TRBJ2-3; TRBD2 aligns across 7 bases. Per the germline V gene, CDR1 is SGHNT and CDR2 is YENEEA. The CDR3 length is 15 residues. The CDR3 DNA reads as TGTGCCAGCATCTTAGGGAGGGGAGGCACAGATACGAAGTATTTT. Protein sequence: CASILGRGGTDTKYF.

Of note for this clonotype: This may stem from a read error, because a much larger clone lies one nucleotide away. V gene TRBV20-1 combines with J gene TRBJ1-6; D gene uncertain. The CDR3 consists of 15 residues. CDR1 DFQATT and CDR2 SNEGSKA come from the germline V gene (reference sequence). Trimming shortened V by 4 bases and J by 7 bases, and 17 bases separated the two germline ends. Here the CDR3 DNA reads TGCAGTGCTACTGGGAACAGTCTGACCAATTCACCCCTCCACTTT. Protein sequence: CSATGNSLTNSPLHF.

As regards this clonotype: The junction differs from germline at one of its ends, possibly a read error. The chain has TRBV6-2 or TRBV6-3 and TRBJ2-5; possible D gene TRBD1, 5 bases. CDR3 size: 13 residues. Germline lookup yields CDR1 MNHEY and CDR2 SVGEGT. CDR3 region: CASRKWGAETQYF. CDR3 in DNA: TGTGCCAGCAGAAAGTGGGGCGCCGAGACCCAGTATTTC.

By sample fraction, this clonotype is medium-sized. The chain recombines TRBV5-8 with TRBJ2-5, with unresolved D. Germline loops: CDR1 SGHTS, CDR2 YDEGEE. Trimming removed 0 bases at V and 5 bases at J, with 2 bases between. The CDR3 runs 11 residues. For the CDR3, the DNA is TGTGCCAGCAGCTTGGTGGAGACCCAGTACTTC. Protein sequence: CASSLVETQYF.

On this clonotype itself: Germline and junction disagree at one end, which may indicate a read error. The CDR3 DNA sequence: TGTGGCAGCAGCCAAGAGGGAGCGGGGATCTCCTACAATGAGCGGTTCTTC. Encoded protein: CGSSQEGAGISYNERFF. V usage is TRBV4-2 and J usage is TRBJ2-1; 7 bases align to TRBD2. Germline CDR1 and CDR2: LGHNA and YNFKEQ. The CDR3 sequence is 17 residues long.

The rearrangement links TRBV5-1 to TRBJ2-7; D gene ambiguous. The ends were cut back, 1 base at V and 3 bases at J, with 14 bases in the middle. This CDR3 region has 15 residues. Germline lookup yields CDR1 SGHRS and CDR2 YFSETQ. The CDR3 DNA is TGCGCCAGCAGCTTGACCCTACTACTCCACTACGAGCAGTACTTC. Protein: CASSLTLLLHYEQYF. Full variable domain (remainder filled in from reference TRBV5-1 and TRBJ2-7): KAGVTQTPRYLIKTRGQQVTLSCSPISGHRSVSWYQQTPGQGLQFLFEYFSETQRNKGNFPGRFSGRQFSNSRSEMNVSTLELGDSALYLCASSLTLLLHYEQYFGPGTRLTVT.